This record concerns one T cell receptor beta chain sequence. Its antigen remains unidentified. The sample originates from a study of beta chain features in type 1 diabetes. Findings of the study overall: PCR, the amplification step, might favor shorter templates, equally in patients and controls. Researchers report that Type 1 diabetes patients had moderately but significantly shorter TCRB CDR3s across all four CD4+ subsets. Cells with high TCR expression could be over-represented when cDNA is sequenced.

CDR1 is MGHDK and CDR2 is SYGVNS in the germline V gene. Trimming removed 4 bases from V and 2 bases from J; junction bases left unmatched: 5. The CDR3 spans 16 residues. cDNA synthesis used the whole RNA isolate, giving expressed TCRB sequences. Regulatory, naive and central memory T cell samples averaged around 3.5 million reads. Some clones are missing from TCRdb's copy, which holds only in-frame ones; the method was immunoSEQ multiplex PCR. The sample has about 330,000 clones; 9.5% to 12% are singletons. The gene calls are TRBV25-1 and TRBJ2-1; TRBD1 aligns across 10 bases. Sequencing was done on a sample of naive CD4+ T cells from blood. The source is a woman in her 30s in good health. The CDR3 coding sequence is TGTGCCAGCAGTGGGGCCGGGACAGGGGCCTACAATGAGCAGTTCTTC. It is translated as CASSGAGTGAYNEQFF.